This T cell receptor beta chain was observed in a study of blood T cell repertoires in COVID-19. Measured with immunoSEQ multiplex PCR; TCRdb has only the in-frame clones, and not every one. The repertoire includes 35,000 to 55,000 clones, less than 70% of them detected once, and 6.2% sits in the top ten. The CDR3 consists of 16 residues. Sequenced sample: peripheral blood. The chain uses TRBV21-1 and TRBJ1-1; the table's D gene call, TRBD1, was not cross checked with the DNA. TRBV21-1 is tagged as a pseudogene. The receptor comes from a man at least 80 years old with acute or convalescent COVID-19. The CDR3 here is CASSKPTGPMNTEAFF. The DNA of the CDR3 is TGTGCCAGCAGCAAACCGACAGGGCCAATGAACACTGAAGCTTTCTTT.